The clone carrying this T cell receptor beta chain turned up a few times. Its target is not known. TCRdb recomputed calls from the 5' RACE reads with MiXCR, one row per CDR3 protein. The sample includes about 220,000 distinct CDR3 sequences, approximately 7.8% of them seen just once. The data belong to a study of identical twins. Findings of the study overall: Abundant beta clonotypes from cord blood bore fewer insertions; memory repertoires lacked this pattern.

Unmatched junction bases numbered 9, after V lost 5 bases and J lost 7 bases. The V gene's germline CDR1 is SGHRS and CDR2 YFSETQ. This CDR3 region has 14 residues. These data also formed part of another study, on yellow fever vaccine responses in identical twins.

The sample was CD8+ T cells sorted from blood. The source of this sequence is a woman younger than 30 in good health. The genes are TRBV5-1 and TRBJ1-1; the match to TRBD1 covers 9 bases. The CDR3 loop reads CASSWTGDPGEAFF. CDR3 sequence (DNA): TGCGCCAGCAGTTGGACAGGGGACCCCGGTGAAGCTTTCTTT. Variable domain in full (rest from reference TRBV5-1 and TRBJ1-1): KAGVTQTPRYLIKTRGQQVTLSCSPISGHRSVSWYQQTPGQGLQFLFEYFSETQRNKGNFPGRFSGRQFSNSRSEMNVSTLELGDSALYLCASSWTGDPGEAFFGQGTRLTVV.